The 4 T cell receptor beta chains presented below share a single source sample, sequenced in a study of blood T cell repertoires in COVID-19. Libraries were prepared by immunoSEQ multiplex PCR; TCRdb keeps only in-frame clonotypes and omits some of them. The sample includes a few hundred thousand clones, 85% to 90% of them seen just once. Sequencing was done on a sample of PBMCs or T cells enriched from blood (not recorded which). These receptor sequences come from a young man who had recovered from COVID-19.

V is TRBV13 and J is TRBJ2-1, with 10 bases matching TRBD2. The CDR3 is 18 amino acids. The J segment lost 0 bases and the V segment lost 1 base, leaving 6 bases of the junction unmatched. Germline CDR1 and CDR2: PRHDT and FYEKMQ (reference sequence). The CDR3 reads CASSLVAGGRSSYNEQFF. In DNA form, the CDR3 reads TGTGCCAGCAGCTTAGTAGCGGGGGGCCGGAGCTCCTACAATGAGCAGTTCTTC.

The chain uses TRBV2 and TRBJ1-6; D gene uncertain. CDR3 length equals 14 residues. Looked up from germline, CDR1 is SNHLY and CDR2 is FYNNEI. V was trimmed by 3 bases and J by 7 bases, leaving 10 bases between them. CDR3 protein: CASSEWSGNSPLHF. CDR3 DNA: TGTGCCAGCAGTGAGTGGTCGGGGAATTCACCCCTCCACTTT.

The gene calls are TRBV5-1 and TRBJ1-1; D is perhaps TRBD1 (5 bases). The CDR3 has 14 residues. The germline V gene encodes CDR1 SGHRS and CDR2 YFSETQ. The V and J ends lost 4 bases and 1 base respectively, with 11 bases between them. The CDR3 coding sequence is TGCGCCAGCAGCCGTCAGGGTGAGAACACTGAAGCTTTCTTT. It translates to CASSRQGENTEAFF.

The J gene is TRBJ1-2, the V gene TRBV25-1, with D perhaps matching TRBD1 (5 bases). V lost 2 bases and J lost 3, with 10 bases in between. Germline loops: CDR1 MGHDK, CDR2 SYGVNS. This CDR3 spans 14 amino acids. CDR3 amino acids: CASSESKGYYGYTF. CDR3 nucleotides: TGTGCCAGCAGTGAAAGTAAGGGGTACTATGGCTACACCTTC.